This T cell receptor beta chain was found in a study of T cells expressing NK-cell markers. The CDR3 sequence is 15 residues long. Germline V lookup: CDR1 MNHEY, CDR2 SVGEGT. One entry per CDR3 protein, without DNA, is what TCRdb gives after re-calling the 5' RACE reads. There are approximately 440,000 distinct CDR3 sequences in the sample, with 1.4% held by the top ten. The sample taken for sequencing was blood T cells: a sorted CD56 or NKG2C T cell subset, CD4+ or CD8+ T cells, or bulk PBMC T cells (not recorded which). The chain combines TRBV6-2 or TRBV6-3 with TRBJ2-5. This receptor was obtained from a woman aged 50 to 65 in good health. This chain's CDR3 is CASSTVTGSGETQYF.